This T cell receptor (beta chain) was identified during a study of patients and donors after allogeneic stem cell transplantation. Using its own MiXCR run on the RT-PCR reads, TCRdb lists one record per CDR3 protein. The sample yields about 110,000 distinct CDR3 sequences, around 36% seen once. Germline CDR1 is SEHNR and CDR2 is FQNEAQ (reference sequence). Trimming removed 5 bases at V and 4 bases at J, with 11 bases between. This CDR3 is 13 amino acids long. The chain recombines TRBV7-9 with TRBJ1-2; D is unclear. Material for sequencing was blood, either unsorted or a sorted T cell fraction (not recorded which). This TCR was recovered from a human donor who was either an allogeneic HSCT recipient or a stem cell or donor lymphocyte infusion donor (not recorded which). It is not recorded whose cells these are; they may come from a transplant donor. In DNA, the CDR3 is TGTGCCAGCAGCGCCGGACTCATCTATGGCTACACCTTC. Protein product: CASSAGLIYGYTF.